This T cell receptor (beta chain) was captured in a study of blood T cell repertoires in COVID-19. V shed 3 bases, J shed 7 bases, and the junction held 6 bases outside the gene matches. This CDR3 has 15 amino acids. Per the germline V gene, CDR1 is MGHRA and CDR2 is YSYEKL. Original analysis: Estimates of nucleated cell counts were drawn from the amplification of reference gene primers. Using immunoSEQ multiplex PCR, the repertoire was profiled, and TCRdb retains in-frame clones only, with some absent. V and J calls and clone size are those listed in that table; D and trimming were worked out from the DNA. The profile covers 300,000 to 500,000 clones, with around 87% appearing a single time and 0.97% taken by the ten largest.

The chain combines TRBV4-1 with TRBJ1-4, with 9 bases identical to TRBD1. Sequencing was performed on PBMCs or T cells enriched from blood (not recorded which). The clonotype was recovered from a woman aged 25 to 45 with acute COVID-19. The chain's CDR3 is CASSQEQGAREKLFF. The CDR3 DNA follows: TGCGCCAGCAGCCAGGAACAGGGGGCGCGTGAAAAACTGTTTTTT.